The source of this T cell receptor beta chain is a study of shared clonotypes between healthy human individuals. Findings of the study overall: The study drew on few donors, limiting represented genetic and exposure-history diversity. Researchers found naive subsets generally carried larger estimated richness than memory subsets. Clonotype sharing across four donors was observed for 5% to 6.5% of naive CD4 clonotypes.

The method was immunoSEQ multiplex PCR; TCRdb's version includes in-frame clones alone and lacks a portion of them. The sample contains around 1.5 million clones, around 98% of which appear only once. The germline V gene has CDR1 SGHDT and CDR2 YYEEEE. The CDR3 contains 14 residues. Trimming removed 7 bases at V and 2 bases at J, with 14 bases between. With respect to this clone: Its matching antigen is unknown.

The chain couples TRBV5-6 to TRBJ2-3; tentative D call: TRBD2 (5 bases). The sample consisted of naive CD4+ T cells sorted from blood. Sample subset: CD45RA+ positively selected. The sequence was collected from a man between 25 and 39 years old in good health. The CDR3 sequence is CASLAKGITDTQYF. In DNA, the CDR3 is TGTGCCAGCCTAGCTAAGGGTATCACAGATACGCAGTATTTT. Filled out from reference TRBV5-6 and TRBJ2-3, the complete variable domain reads DAGVTQSPTHLIKTRGQQVTLRCSPKSGHDTVSWYQQALGQGPQFIFQYYEEEERQRGNFPDRFSGHQFPNYSSELNVNALLLGDSALYLCASLAKGITDTQYFGPGTRLTVL.